This TCR beta chain was sequenced for a study of stem cell transplantation in POMP-related autoinflammatory disease. For the study at large: Hypothesis: faulty thymoproteasomes impair CD8+ T-cell selection, skewing TRB repertoires. Pre-transplant patients had naive-skewed CD4+ T cells and few CD8+ T cells. The study's findings and limits: Fewer unique TRB V-J gene pairings were identified in patients with PRAID. Across all analyzed T-cell subsets, patients with PRAID tended toward reduced diversity and increased clonality.

This CDR3 spans 14 amino acids. Trimming took off 6 bases at V and 4 bases at J, with 16 bases between the two ends. In germline, CDR1 is SNHLY, CDR2 FYNNEI. PRAID combined immunodeficiency and autoinflammation. The protocol was immunoSEQ multiplex PCR, while the TCRdb copy is restricted to in-frame clones and leaves out a portion. The sample lists approximately 11,000 clones, 70% to 90% occurring once. About this clone itself: The antigen remains unidentified.

The clonotype originates from a human donor with POMP-related autoinflammation and immune dysregulation (PRAID). The chain uses TRBV2 and TRBJ2-7, with D maybe TRBD1 (6 bases). The input for sequencing was CD8+ T cells from PBMCs, taken before stem cell transplantation. CDR3 bases: TGTGCCAGCAGCCTGGGGCAGGGGTGGTACGAGCAGTACTTC. It translates to CASSLGQGWYEQYF.